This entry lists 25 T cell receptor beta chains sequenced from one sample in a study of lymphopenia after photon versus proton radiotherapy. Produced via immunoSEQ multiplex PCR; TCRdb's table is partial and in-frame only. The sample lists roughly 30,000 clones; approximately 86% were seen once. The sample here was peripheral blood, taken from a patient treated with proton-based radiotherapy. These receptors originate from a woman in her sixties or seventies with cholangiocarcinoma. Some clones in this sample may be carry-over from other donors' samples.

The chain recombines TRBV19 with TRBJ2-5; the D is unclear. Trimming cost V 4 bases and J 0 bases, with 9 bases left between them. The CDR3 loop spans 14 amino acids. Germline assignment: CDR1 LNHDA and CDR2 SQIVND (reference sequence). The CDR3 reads CASSTTGDQETQYF. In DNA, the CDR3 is TGTGCCAGTAGTACCACTGGCGACCAAGAGACCCAGTACTTC. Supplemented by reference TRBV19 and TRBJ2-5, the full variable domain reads DGGITQSPKYLFRKEGQNVTLSCEQNLNHDAMYWYRQDPGQGLRLIYYSQIVNDFQKGDIAEGYSVSREKKESFPLTVTSAQKNPTAFYLCASSTTGDQETQYFGPGTRLLVL.

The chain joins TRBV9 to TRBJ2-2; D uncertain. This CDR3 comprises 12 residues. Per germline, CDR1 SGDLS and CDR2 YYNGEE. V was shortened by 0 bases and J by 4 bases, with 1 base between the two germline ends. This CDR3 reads CASSVATGELFF. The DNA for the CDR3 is TGTGCCAGCAGCGTAGCCACCGGGGAGCTGTTTTTT.

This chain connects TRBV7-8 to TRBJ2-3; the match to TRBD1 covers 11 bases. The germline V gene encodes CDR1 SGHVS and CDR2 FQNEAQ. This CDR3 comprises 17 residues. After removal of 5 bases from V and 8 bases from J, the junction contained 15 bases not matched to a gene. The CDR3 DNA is TGTGCCAGCAGCCGTCCGATTGGACAGGGGGCCGGCGTTACGCAGTATTTT. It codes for CASSRPIGQGAGVTQYF.

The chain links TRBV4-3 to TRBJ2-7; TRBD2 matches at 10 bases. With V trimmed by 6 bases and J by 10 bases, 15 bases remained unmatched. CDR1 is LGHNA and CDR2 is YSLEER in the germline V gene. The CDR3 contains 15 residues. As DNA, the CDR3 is TGCGCCAGCAGACAATTACCTAGCGGGAGTCTAAATCAGTACTTC. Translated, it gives CASRQLPSGSLNQYF.

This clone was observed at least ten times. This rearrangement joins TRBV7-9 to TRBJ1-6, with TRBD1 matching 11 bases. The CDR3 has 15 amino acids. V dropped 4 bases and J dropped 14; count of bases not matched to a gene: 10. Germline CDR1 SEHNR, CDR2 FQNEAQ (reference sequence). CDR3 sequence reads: CASSSDGTGGKALHF. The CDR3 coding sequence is TGTGCCAGCAGCTCGGATGGGACAGGGGGGAAGGCCCTCCACTTT. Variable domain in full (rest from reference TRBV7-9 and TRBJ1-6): DTGVSQNPRHKITKRGQNVTFRCDPISEHNRLYWYRQTLGQGPEFLTYFQNEAQLEKSRLLSDRFSAERPKGSFSTLEIQRTEQGDSAMYLCASSSDGTGGKALHFGNGTRLTVT.

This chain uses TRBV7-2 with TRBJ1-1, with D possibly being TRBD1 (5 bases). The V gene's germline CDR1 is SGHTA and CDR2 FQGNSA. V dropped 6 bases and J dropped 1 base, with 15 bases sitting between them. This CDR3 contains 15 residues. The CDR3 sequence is CASSRQLDKNTEAFF. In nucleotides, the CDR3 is TGTGCCAGCAGTCGACAGTTAGACAAGAACACTGAAGCTTTCTTT.

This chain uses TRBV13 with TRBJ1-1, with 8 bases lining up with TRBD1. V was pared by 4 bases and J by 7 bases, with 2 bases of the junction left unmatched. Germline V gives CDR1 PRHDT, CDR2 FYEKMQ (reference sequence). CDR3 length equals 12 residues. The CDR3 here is CASSYDRGEAFF. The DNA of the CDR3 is TGTGCCAGCAGCTATGACAGGGGTGAAGCTTTCTTT.

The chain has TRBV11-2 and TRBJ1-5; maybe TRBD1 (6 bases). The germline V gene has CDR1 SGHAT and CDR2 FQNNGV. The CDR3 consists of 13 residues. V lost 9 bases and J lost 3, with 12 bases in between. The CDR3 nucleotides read TGTGCCAGTCAAGACAGGCACAATCAGCCCCAGCATTTT. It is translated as CASQDRHNQPQHF.

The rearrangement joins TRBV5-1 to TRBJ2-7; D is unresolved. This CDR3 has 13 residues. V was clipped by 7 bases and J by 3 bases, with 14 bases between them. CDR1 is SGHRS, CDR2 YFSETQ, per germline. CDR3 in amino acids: CASATGPYYEQYF. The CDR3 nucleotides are TGCGCCAGCGCAACCGGGCCCTACTACGAGCAGTACTTC.

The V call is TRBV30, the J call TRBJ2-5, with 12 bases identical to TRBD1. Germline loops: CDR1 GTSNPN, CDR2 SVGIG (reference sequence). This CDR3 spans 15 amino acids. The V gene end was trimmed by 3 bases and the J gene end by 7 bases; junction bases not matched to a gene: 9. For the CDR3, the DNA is TGTGCCTGGAGCTTCCGGGACAGGGGGCTGGGGACCCAGTACTTC. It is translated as CAWSFRDRGLGTQYF. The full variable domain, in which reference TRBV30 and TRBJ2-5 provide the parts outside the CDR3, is SQTIHQWPATLVQPVGSPLSLECTVEGTSNPNLYWYRQAAGRGLQLLFYSVGIGQISSEVPQNLSASRPQDRQFILSSKKLLLSDSGFYLCAWSFRDRGLGTQYFGPGTRLLVL.

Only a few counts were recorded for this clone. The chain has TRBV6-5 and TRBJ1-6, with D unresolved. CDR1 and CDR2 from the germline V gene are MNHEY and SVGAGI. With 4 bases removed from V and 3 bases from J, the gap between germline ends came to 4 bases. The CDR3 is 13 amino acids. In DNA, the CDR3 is TGTGCCAGCAGTTCCAGCTATAATTCACCCCTCCACTTT. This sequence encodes CASSSSYNSPLHF.

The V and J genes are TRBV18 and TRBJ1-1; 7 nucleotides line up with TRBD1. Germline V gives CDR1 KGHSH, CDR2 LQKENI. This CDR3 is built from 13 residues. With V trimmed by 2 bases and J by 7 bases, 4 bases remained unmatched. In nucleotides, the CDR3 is TGTGCCAGCTCACCAAATACAGGGGTTGAAGCTTTCTTT. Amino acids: CASSPNTGVEAFF.

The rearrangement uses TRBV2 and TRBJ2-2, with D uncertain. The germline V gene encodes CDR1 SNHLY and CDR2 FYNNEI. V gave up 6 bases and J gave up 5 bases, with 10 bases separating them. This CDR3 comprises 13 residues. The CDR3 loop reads CASRFDGTGELFF. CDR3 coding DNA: TGTGCCAGCAGATTTGACGGAACCGGGGAGCTGTTTTTT.

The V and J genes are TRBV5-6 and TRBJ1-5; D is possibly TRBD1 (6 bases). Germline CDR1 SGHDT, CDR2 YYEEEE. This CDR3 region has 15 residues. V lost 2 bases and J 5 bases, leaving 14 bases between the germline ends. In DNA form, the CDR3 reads TGTGCCAGCAGCTTTGCTTTCCGACAGGATCAGCCCCAGCATTTT. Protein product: CASSFAFRQDQPQHF.

CDR3 region: CASPPPGLGNEQFF. The CDR3 region has the DNA TGTGCCAGCCCTCCCCCGGGACTAGGCAATGAGCAGTTCTTC. This chain links TRBV25-1 with TRBJ2-1; 8 nucleotides line up with TRBD2. CDR3 size: 14 residues. Germline CDR1 reads MGHDK; CDR2 reads SYGVNS. The J segment lost 6 bases and the V segment lost 8 bases, leaving 9 bases of the junction unmatched. The full variable domain, its missing parts supplied by reference TRBV25-1 and TRBJ2-1, is EADIYQTPRYLVIGTGKKITLECSQTMGHDKMYWYQQDPGMELHLIHYSYGVNSTEKGDLSSESTVSRIRTEHFPLTLESARPSHTSQYLCASPPPGLGNEQFFGPGTRLTVL.

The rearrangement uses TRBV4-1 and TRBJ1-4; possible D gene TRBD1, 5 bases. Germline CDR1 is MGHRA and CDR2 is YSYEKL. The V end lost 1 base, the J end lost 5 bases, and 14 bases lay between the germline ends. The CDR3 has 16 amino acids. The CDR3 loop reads CASSQVVTVKNEKLFF. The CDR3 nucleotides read TGCGCCAGCAGCCAAGTGGTGACAGTCAAGAATGAAAAACTGTTTTTT.

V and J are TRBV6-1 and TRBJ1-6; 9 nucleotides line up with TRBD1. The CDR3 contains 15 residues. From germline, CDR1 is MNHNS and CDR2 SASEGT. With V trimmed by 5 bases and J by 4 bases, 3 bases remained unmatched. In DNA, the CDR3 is TGTGCCAGCAGTTGGACAGGGGCTTATAATTCACCCCTCCACTTT. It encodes CASSWTGAYNSPLHF.

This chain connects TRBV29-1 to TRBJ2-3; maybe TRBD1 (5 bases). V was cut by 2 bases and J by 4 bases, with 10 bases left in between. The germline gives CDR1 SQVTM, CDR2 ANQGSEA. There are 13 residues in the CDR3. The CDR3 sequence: CSVESGHADTQYF. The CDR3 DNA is TGCAGCGTTGAATCAGGGCATGCAGATACGCAGTATTTT.

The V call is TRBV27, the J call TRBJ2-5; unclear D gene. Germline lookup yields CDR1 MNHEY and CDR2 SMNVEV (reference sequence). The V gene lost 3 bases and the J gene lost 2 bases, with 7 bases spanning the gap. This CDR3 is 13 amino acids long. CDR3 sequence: CASSFGRQETQYF. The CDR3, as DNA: TGTGCCAGCAGTTTTGGCAGGCAAGAGACCCAGTACTTC.

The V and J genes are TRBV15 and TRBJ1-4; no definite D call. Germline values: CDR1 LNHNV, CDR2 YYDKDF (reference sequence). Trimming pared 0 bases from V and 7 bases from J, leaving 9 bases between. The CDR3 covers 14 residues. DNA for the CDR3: TGTGCCACCAGCAGAGAGAAGCATGGTGAAAAACTGTTTTTT. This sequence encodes CATSREKHGEKLFF.

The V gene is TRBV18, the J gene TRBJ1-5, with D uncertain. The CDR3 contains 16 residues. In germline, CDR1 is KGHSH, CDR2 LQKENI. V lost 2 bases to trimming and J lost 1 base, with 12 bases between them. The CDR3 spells CASSPYGVGSNQPQHF. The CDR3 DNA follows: TGTGCCAGCTCACCATACGGCGTCGGGAGCAATCAGCCCCAGCATTTT.

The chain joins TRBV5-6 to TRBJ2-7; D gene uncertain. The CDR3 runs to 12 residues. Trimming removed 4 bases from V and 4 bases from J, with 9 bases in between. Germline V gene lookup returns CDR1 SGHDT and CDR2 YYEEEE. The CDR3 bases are TGTGCCAGCAGCCCTGGTAATTACGAGCAGTACTTC. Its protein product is CASSPGNYEQYF.

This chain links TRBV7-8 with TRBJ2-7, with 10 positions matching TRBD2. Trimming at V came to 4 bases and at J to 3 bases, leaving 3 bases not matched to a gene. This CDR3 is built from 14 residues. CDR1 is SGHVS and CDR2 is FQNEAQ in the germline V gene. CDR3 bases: TGTGCCAGCAGCTGGACTAGCGGCTTCTACGAGCAGTACTTC. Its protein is CASSWTSGFYEQYF. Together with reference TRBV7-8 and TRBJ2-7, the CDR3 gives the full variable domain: GAGVSQSPRYKVAKRGQDVALRCDPISGHVSLFWYQQALGQGPEFLTYFQNEAQLDKSGLPSDRFFAERPEGSVSTLKIQRTQQEDSAVYLCASSWTSGFYEQYFGPGTRLTVT.

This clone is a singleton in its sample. The CDR3 protein is CASPSGGEQWFF. For the CDR3, the DNA is TGTGCCAGCCCCAGCGGGGGAGAGCAATGGTTCTTC. V usage is TRBV2 and J usage is TRBJ2-1; 8 bases align to TRBD2. CDR1 is SNHLY and CDR2 is FYNNEI in the germline V gene. The CDR3 runs 12 residues. V lost 8 bases to trimming and J lost 15 bases; unmatched junction nucleotides: 12. The full variable domain, completed using reference TRBV2 and TRBJ2-1, is EPEVTQTPSHQVTQMGQEVILRCVPISNHLYFYWYRQILGQKVEFLVSFYNNEISEKSEIFDDQFSVERPDGSNFTLKIRSTKLEDSAMYFCASPSGGEQWFFGPGTRLTVL.

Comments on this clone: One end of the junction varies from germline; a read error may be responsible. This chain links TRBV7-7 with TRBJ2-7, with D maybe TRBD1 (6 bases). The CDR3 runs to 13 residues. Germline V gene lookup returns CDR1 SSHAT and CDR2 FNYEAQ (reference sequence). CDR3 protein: CASSLSSGDEQYF. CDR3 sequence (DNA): TGTGCTAGCAGCCTATCGTCAGGGGACGAGCAGTACTTC.